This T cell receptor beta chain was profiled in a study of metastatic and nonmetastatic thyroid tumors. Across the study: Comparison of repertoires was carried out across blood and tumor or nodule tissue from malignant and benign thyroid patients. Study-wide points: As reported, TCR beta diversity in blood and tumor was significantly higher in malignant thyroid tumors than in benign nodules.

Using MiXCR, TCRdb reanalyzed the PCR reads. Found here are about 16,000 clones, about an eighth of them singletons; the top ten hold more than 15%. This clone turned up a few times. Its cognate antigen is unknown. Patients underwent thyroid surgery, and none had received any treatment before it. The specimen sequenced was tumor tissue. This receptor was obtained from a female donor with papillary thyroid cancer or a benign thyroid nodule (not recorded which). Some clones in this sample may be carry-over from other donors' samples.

The CDR3 region has the DNA TGTGCCAGCAGTTTCGCAGGGCACTCCTACGAGCAGTACTTC. Protein: CASSFAGHSYEQYF. The chain links TRBV2 to TRBJ2-7; D might be TRBD1 (5 bases). V lost 5 bases and J 0 bases, leaving 11 bases between the germline ends. Looked up from germline, CDR1 is SNHLY and CDR2 is FYNNEI. The CDR3 runs 14 residues.